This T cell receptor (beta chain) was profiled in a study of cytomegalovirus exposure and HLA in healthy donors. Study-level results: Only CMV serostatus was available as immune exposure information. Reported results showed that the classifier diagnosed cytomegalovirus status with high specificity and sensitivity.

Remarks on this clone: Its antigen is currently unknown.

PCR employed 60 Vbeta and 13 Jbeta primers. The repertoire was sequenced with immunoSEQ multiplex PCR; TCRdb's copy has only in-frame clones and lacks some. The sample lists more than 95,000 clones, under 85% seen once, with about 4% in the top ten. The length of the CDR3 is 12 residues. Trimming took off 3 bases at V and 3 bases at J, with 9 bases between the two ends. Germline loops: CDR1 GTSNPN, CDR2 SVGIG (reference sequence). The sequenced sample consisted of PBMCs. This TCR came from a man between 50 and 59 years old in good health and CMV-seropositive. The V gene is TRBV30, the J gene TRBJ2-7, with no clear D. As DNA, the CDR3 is TGTGCCTGGAGCCTAACTATCTACGAGCAGTACTTC. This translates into CAWSLTIYEQYF.